These 18 T cell receptor beta chains share one sample of origin, sequenced in a study of T-cell reconstitution after alpha-beta-depleted transplantation in children. Unique molecular identifiers featured in how the TCRbeta library was prepared. One entry per CDR3 protein results from TCRdb running MiXCR on the PCR reads. Among some 590,000 distinct CDR3 sequences listed, under 12% were seen once. Here the sequenced sample was PBMCs from the stem cell graft donor, taken from the stem cell graft. All receptors come from a human donor who donated a stem cell graft to a child with acute myeloid leukemia.

The rearrangement joins TRBV25-1 to TRBJ1-5; D uncertain. With 5 bases removed from V and 7 bases from J, the gap between germline ends came to 21 bases. CDR3 length equals 16 residues. In germline, CDR1 is MGHDK, CDR2 SYGVNS. The CDR3 region is CASSTPGIQSGQPQHF. The CDR3 coding sequence is TGTGCCAGCAGTACTCCCGGGATCCAAAGCGGACAGCCCCAGCATTTT. The full variable domain, completed using reference TRBV25-1 and TRBJ1-5, is EADIYQTPRYLVIGTGKKITLECSQTMGHDKMYWYQQDPGMELHLIHYSYGVNSTEKGDLSSESTVSRIRTEHFPLTLESARPSHTSQYLCASSTPGIQSGQPQHFGDGTRLSIL.

This clonotype was seen at least ten times. The V and J genes are TRBV29-1 and TRBJ2-7; 8 nucleotides align to TRBD2. Trimming removed 6 bases from V and 2 bases from J; junction bases left unmatched: 6. Germline CDR1 and CDR2: SQVTM and ANQGSEA. The CDR3 consists of 13 residues. The CDR3 DNA reads TGCAGCGTGGGACTAGGCGGTCCCTACGAGCAGTACTTC. Translated, it gives CSVGLGGPYEQYF.

A few counts support this clonotype. The chain carries TRBV5-1 and TRBJ1-1; D not resolved. Germline-derived CDR1 and CDR2 are SGHRS and YFSETQ. The CDR3 spans 15 residues. The V and J ends lost 2 bases and 0 bases respectively, with 11 bases between them. CDR3 sequence (DNA): TGCGCCAGCAGCTTCGACCTTATTTTGAACACTGAAGCTTTCTTT. Protein product: CASSFDLILNTEAFF.

This clonotype turned up a few times. The chain joins TRBV24-1 to TRBJ1-2; D is undetermined. The CDR3 has 14 amino acids. V was cut by 2 bases and J by 7 bases, with 13 bases left in between. In germline, CDR1 is KGHDR, CDR2 SFDVKD. The CDR3 nucleotides are TGTGCCACCAGTGATTCGGGGAAAAGTGTTGGCTACACCTTC. As protein: CATSDSGKSVGYTF.

This clonotype was seen a handful of times. The J gene is TRBJ1-2, the V gene TRBV5-1; 7 bases line up with TRBD1. This CDR3 is 14 amino acids long. Per germline, CDR1 SGHRS and CDR2 YFSETQ. V was pared by 4 bases and J by 7 bases, with 10 bases of the junction left unmatched. CDR3: CASSIVDRAFGYTF. The CDR3, as DNA: TGCGCCAGCAGCATCGTCGACAGGGCCTTTGGCTACACCTTC.

This clonotype was found many times. V is TRBV7-8 and J is TRBJ2-2, with D possibly matching TRBD2 (5 bases). The CDR3 consists of 15 residues. The germline V gene has CDR1 SGHVS and CDR2 FQNEAQ. Trimming pared 2 bases from V and 2 bases from J, leaving 9 bases between. The CDR3 sequence: CASSLRAVNTGELFF. The CDR3 nucleotides are TGTGCCAGCAGCTTAAGAGCGGTAAACACCGGGGAGCTGTTTTTT.

This clonotype was detected ten times or more. This chain links TRBV9 with TRBJ2-2; the D is unclear. V shed 2 bases and J shed 0 bases, with 14 bases lying between them. The CDR3 loop spans 17 amino acids. Germline CDR1 reads SGDLS; CDR2 reads YYNGEE. CDR3: CASSVPPDSPNTGELFF. DNA of the CDR3: TGTGCCAGCAGCGTTCCCCCAGACTCCCCGAACACCGGGGAGCTGTTTTTT.

The chain carries TRBV10-3 and TRBJ1-2; no definite D call. Trimming removed 6 bases from V and 1 base from J, with 6 bases in between. Germline CDR1 and CDR2: ENHRY and SYGVKD. The CDR3 length is 12 residues. CDR3 protein: CAIRAVNYGYTF. DNA for the CDR3: TGTGCCATCAGGGCGGTTAACTATGGCTACACCTTC.

This clonotype was counted between two and nine times. The chain is built from TRBV7-8 and TRBJ2-7; 7 nucleotides line up with TRBD2. Unmatched junction bases numbered 9, after V lost 1 base and J lost 3 bases. The CDR3 totals 16 residues. CDR1 SGHVS and CDR2 FQNEAQ come from the germline V gene. The CDR3 protein is CASSLGGLAGRYEQYF. CDR3 nucleotides: TGTGCCAGCAGCTTAGGCGGCTTAGCGGGCCGCTACGAGCAGTACTTC. The entire variable domain, with the rest obtained from reference TRBV7-8 and TRBJ2-7, is as follows: GAGVSQSPRYKVAKRGQDVALRCDPISGHVSLFWYQQALGQGPEFLTYFQNEAQLDKSGLPSDRFFAERPEGSVSTLKIQRTQQEDSAVYLCASSLGGLAGRYEQYFGPGTRLTVT.

This clonotype was detected ten times or more. This sequence joins TRBV27 and TRBJ2-5, with unresolved D. Trimming took 6 bases from V and 5 from J, leaving 16 bases between them. The CDR3 sequence is 14 residues long. CDR1 MNHEY and CDR2 SMNVEV come from the germline V gene (reference sequence). CDR3 residues: CASRPTWARETQYF. Here the CDR3 DNA reads TGTGCCAGCAGGCCTACTTGGGCGAGGGAGACCCAGTACTTC.

This clonotype was seen ten or more times. The CDR3 loop reads CASSPDRPLYNEQFF. The CDR3 DNA follows: TGTGCCAGCAGTCCGGACAGGCCCCTTTACAATGAGCAGTTCTTC. This chain uses TRBV27 with TRBJ2-1; 7 bases fit TRBD1. The CDR3 consists of 15 residues. Germline CDR1 and CDR2: MNHEY and SMNVEV (reference sequence). Unmatched junction bases numbered 8, after V lost 5 bases and J lost 4 bases.

V and J are TRBV6-1 and TRBJ2-5; D gene ambiguous. Trimming removed 7 bases from V and 5 bases from J, with 14 bases in between. In germline, CDR1 is MNHNS, CDR2 SASEGT. CDR3 length equals 13 residues. This CDR3 is CASTGLGSETQYF. As DNA, the CDR3 is TGTGCCAGCACGGGTCTAGGCAGTGAGACCCAGTACTTC.

This CDR3 is CASSLSPDMTGIQETQYF. The CDR3 coding sequence is TGTGCCAGCAGTTTATCCCCTGATATGACAGGGATTCAAGAGACCCAGTACTTC. The gene calls are TRBV28 and TRBJ2-5, with 7 bases aligning to TRBD1. After removal of 1 base from V and 2 bases from J, the junction contained 13 bases not matched to a gene. Germline assignment: CDR1 MDHEN and CDR2 SYDVKM. CDR3 length: 18 residues.

This clonotype has a handful of counts. The chain carries TRBV7-9 and TRBJ2-1, with 7 nucleotides matching TRBD2. Trimming at V came to 5 bases and at J to 6 bases, leaving 13 bases not matched to a gene. CDR3 length: 16 residues. Germline V lookup: CDR1 SEHNR, CDR2 FQNEAQ (reference sequence). CDR3 sequence reads: CASSRRREVSSNEQFF. The CDR3 DNA is TGTGCCAGCAGCCGAAGACGGGAGGTAAGCTCCAATGAGCAGTTCTTC.

This clonotype was seen more than once but under ten times. The chain joins TRBV6-5 to TRBJ1-2; TRBD1 is a possible D gene (5 bases). V shed 7 bases and J shed 4 bases, with 10 bases lying between them. The CDR3 spans 12 residues. The germline V gene has CDR1 MNHEY and CDR2 SVGAGI. The CDR3 reads CASTSGSYGYTF. CDR3 nucleotide sequence: TGTGCCAGCACCTCAGGGAGCTATGGCTACACCTTC.

This clonotype was recorded many times. The chain couples TRBV15 to TRBJ2-3; D might be TRBD2 (6 bases). The CDR3 spans 19 residues. Germline lookup yields CDR1 LNHNV and CDR2 YYDKDF (reference sequence). Trimming removed 2 bases from V and 0 bases from J, with 21 bases in between. Here the CDR3 reads CATSRSRRDTVISTDTQYF. DNA for the CDR3: TGTGCCACCAGCAGATCTCGGCGGGATACCGTTATTAGCACAGATACGCAGTATTTT.

V gene TRBV18 combines with J gene TRBJ1-3; 10 bases are a match to TRBD1. Germline assignment: CDR1 KGHSH and CDR2 LQKENI. The CDR3 is 18 residues long. With V trimmed by 1 base and J by 7 bases, 13 bases remained unmatched. Here the CDR3 reads CASSPLPDRGRTWNTIYF. CDR3 sequence (DNA): TGTGCCAGCTCACCACTACCAGACAGGGGGCGAACGTGGAACACCATATATTTT. The variable domain in full, completed from reference TRBV18 and TRBJ1-3, reads NAGVMQNPRHLVRRRGQEARLRCSPMKGHSHVYWYRQLPEEGLKFMVYLQKENIIDESGMPKERFSAEFPKEGPSILRIQQVVRGDSAAYFCASSPLPDRGRTWNTIYFGEGSWLTVV.

V and J are TRBV20-1 and TRBJ2-7, with D perhaps matching TRBD1 (5 bases). Trimming took off 0 bases at V and 6 bases at J, with 9 bases between the two ends. This CDR3 contains 12 residues. The germline gives CDR1 DFQATT, CDR2 SNEGSKA (reference sequence). Here the CDR3 reads CSARDQTAEQYF. The CDR3 DNA sequence: TGCAGTGCTAGAGATCAGACAGCCGAGCAGTACTTC.